This T cell receptor beta chain was sequenced for a study of blood T cells in healthy people across ages. A note on this clonotype: Its antigen is not identified.

CDR1 and CDR2 (germline): SGHAT, FQNNGV. The CDR3 is made up of 15 amino acids. A J-beta primer mix and a sample-barcoded 5' primer were used in a second PCR of roughly 7 to 12 cycles. TCRdb reanalysed the 5' RACE reads using MiXCR and keeps one entry per CDR3 protein. The sample yields around 2 million distinct CDR3 sequences, approximately 40% seen once. Study conclusions and caveats: It was not possible, with unsorted PBMCs, to conclusively compare naive and antigen-experienced cells. Both higher diversity and more naive CD4+ cells marked long-lived donors when set against aged donors.

This sequence joins TRBV11-2 and TRBJ2-1; 10 bases line up with TRBD2. The DNA end is more similar to TRBJ2-7, so the J call may be wrong. The specimen sequenced was blood. This TCR was sampled from a human donor in good health. CDR3 nucleotide sequence: TGTGCCAGCAGATCAGCGGGAGGGCCCTACAATGAGCAGTACTTC. Its protein is CASRSAGGPYNEQYF.